This record covers a single T cell receptor (beta chain). The data are from a study of blood T cell repertoires in COVID-19. V was pared by 1 base and J by 4 bases, with 5 bases of the junction left unmatched. Per the germline V gene, CDR1 is SNHLY and CDR2 is FYNNEI. The CDR3 is made up of 16 amino acids. Using immunoSEQ multiplex PCR, the repertoire was profiled, and TCRdb retains in-frame clones only, with some absent. The repertoire holds about 290,000 clones, under 90% seen once, with around 10% in the top ten. The receptor's source is a woman in her 30s with COVID-19, enrolled during active disease. The chain joins TRBV2 to TRBJ1-4, with 8 positions matching TRBD1. The sequencing sample was made of peripheral blood. CDR3 residues: CASSEGRGQVNEKLFF. CDR3 bases: TGTGCCAGCAGTGAAGGTCGGGGACAGGTTAATGAAAAACTGTTTTTT.